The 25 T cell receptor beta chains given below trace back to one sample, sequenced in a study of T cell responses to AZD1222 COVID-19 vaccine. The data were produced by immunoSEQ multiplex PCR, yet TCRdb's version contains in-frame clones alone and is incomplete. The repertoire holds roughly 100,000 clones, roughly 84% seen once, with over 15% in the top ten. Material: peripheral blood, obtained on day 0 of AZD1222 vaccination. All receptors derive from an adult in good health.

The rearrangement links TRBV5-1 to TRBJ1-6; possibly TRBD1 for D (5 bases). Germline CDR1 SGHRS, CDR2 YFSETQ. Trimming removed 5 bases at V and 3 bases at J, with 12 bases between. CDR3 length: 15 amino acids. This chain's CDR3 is CASSVGRNYNSPLHF. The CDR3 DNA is TGCGCCAGCAGTGTGGGACGGAACTATAATTCACCCCTCCACTTT. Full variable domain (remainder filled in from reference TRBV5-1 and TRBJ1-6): KAGVTQTPRYLIKTRGQQVTLSCSPISGHRSVSWYQQTPGQGLQFLFEYFSETQRNKGNFPGRFSGRQFSNSRSEMNVSTLELGDSALYLCASSVGRNYNSPLHFGNGTRLTVT.

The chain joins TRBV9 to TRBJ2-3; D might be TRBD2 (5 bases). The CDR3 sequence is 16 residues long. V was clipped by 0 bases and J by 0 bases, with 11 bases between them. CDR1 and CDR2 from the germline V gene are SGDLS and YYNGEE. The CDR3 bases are TGTGCCAGCAGCGTAGGGGGTAGCGATAGCACAGATACGCAGTATTTT. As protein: CASSVGGSDSTDTQYF.

The CDR3 bases are TGTGCCAGCAGTTCCGAGGGGTTAAGCAATCAGCCCCAGCATTTT. Its protein product is CASSSEGLSNQPQHF. The gene calls are TRBV27 and TRBJ1-5, with D possibly TRBD1 on 5 matching bases. Trimming took off 4 bases at V and 1 base at J, with 11 bases between the two ends. Germline lookup yields CDR1 MNHEY and CDR2 SMNVEV (reference sequence). This CDR3 comprises 15 residues.

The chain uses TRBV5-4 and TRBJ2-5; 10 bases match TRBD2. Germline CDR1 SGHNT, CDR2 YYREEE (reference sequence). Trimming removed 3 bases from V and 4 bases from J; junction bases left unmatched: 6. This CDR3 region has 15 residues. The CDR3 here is CASSSRLAGIETQYF. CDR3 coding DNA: TGTGCCAGCAGCTCCCGACTAGCGGGTATAGAGACCCAGTACTTC.

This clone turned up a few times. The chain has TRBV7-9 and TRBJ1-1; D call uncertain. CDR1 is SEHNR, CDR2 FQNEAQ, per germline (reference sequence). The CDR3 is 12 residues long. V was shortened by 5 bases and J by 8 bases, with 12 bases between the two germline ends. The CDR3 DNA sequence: TGTGCCAGCAGCCCCCTTAGGGTGGAAGCTTTCTTT. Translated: CASSPLRVEAFF.

The CDR3 sequence is CASRTDLEGTEAFF. For the CDR3, the DNA is TGTGCCAGCCGTACTGACTTGGAGGGAACTGAAGCTTTCTTT. The genes are TRBV28 and TRBJ1-1; no firm D call. The germline CDR1 and CDR2 sequences are MDHEN and SYDVKM. This CDR3 is built from 14 residues. Trimming shortened V by 8 bases and J by 5 bases, and 18 bases separated the two germline ends.

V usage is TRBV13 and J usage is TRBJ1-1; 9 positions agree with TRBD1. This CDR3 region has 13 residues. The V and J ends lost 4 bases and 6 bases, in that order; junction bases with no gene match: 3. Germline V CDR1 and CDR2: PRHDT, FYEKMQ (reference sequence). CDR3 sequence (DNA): TGTGCCAGCAGCTCTACAGGGGGCTCTGAAGCTTTCTTT. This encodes CASSSTGGSEAFF.

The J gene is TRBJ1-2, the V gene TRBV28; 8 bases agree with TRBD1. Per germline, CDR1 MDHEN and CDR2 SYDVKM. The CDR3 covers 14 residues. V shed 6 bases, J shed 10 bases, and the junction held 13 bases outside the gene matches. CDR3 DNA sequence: TGTGCCAGCAGGACGGGACAGGCCGACCTTTACTACACCTTC. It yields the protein CASRTGQADLYYTF.

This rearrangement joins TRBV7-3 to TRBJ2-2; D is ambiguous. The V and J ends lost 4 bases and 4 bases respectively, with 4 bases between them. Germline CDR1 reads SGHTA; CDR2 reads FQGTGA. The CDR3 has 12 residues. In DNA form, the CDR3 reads TGTGCCAGCAGCTACAGCACCGGGGAGCTGTTTTTT. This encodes CASSYSTGELFF.

CDR3 DNA: TGTGCCAGCAGCTTCCTCCGGGGACAGTCAGTCTATGCTTTCCCCCTCCACTTT. Protein: CASSFLRGQSVYAFPLHF. The chain recombines TRBV7-9 with TRBJ1-6, with 7 bases fitting TRBD1. The CDR3 has 18 amino acids. CDR1 and CDR2 (germline): SEHNR, FQNEAQ (reference sequence). Trimming removed 3 bases from V and 13 bases from J; junction bases left unmatched: 21. Filled out from reference TRBV7-9 and TRBJ1-6, the complete variable domain reads DTGVSQNPRHKITKRGQNVTFRCDPISEHNRLYWYRQTLGQGPEFLTYFQNEAQLEKSRLLSDRFSAERPKGSFSTLEIQRTEQGDSAMYLCASSFLRGQSVYAFPLHFGNGTRLTVT.

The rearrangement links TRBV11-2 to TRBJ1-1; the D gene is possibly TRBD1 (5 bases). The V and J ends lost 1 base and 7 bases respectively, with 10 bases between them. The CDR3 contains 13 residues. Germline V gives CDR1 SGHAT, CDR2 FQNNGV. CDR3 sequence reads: CASSLGAGSEAFF. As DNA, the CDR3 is TGTGCCAGCAGCTTAGGGGCAGGGAGTGAAGCTTTCTTT.

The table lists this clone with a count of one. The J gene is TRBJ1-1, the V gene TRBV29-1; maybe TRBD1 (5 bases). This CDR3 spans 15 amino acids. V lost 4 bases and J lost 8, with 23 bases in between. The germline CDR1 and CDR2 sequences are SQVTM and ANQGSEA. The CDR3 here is CSVAGEVSRFQEAFF. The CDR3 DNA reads TGCAGCGTTGCGGGGGAGGTCTCCCGTTTTCAGGAAGCTTTCTTT.

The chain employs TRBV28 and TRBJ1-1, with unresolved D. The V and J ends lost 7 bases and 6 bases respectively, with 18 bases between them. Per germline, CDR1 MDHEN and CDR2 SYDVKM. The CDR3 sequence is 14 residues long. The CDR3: CASINQPGRSEAFF. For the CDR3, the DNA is TGTGCCAGCATCAATCAGCCCGGTCGCTCTGAAGCTTTCTTT.

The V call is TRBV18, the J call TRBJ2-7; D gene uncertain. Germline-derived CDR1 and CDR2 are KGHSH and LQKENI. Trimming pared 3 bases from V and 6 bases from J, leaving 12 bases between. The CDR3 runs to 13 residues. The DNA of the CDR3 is TGTGCCAGCTCACCTGGCAGGACGGGCGAGCAGTACGTC. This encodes CASSPGRTGEQYV.

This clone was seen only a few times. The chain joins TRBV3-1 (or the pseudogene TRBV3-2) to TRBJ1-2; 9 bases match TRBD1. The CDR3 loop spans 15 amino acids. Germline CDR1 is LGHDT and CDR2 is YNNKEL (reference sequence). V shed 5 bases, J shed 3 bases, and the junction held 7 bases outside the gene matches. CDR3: CASSFPGQGDYGYTF. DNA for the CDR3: TGTGCCAGCAGCTTTCCGGGACAGGGAGACTATGGCTACACCTTC.

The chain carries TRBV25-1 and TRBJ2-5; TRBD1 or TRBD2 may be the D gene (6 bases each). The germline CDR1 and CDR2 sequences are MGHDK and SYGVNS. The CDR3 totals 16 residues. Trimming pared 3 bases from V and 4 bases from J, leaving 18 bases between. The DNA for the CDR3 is TGTGCCAGCAGTGATCTGCATCAGGGGCGGGGAGAGACCCAGTACTTC. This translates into CASSDLHQGRGETQYF.

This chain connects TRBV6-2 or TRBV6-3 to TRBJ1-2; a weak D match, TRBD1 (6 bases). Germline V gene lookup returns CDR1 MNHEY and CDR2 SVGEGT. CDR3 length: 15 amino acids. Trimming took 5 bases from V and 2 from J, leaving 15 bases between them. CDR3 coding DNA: TGTGCCAGCAGTGGGGGCAGACGTCGGAACTATGGCTACACCTTC. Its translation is CASSGGRRRNYGYTF.

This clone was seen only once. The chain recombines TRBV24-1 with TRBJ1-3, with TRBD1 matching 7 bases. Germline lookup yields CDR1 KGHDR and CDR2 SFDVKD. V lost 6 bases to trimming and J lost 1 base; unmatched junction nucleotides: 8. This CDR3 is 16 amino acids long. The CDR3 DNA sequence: TGTGCCACCAGTAAGCTGGACAGGCCATCTGGAAACACCATATATTTT. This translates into CATSKLDRPSGNTIYF.

CDR3 protein: CASSQEMKRGSGYTF. The CDR3 DNA follows: TGCGCCAGCAGCCAAGAAATGAAGCGAGGATCCGGCTACACCTTC. The chain links TRBV4-3 to TRBJ1-2, with D unresolved. CDR1 and CDR2 from the germline V gene are LGHNA and YSLEER. The CDR3 runs 15 residues. V shed 0 bases and J shed 8 bases, with 16 bases lying between them.

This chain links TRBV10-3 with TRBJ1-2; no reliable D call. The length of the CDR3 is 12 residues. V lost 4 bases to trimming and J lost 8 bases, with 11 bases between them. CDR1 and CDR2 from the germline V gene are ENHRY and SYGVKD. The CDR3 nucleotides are TGTGCCATCAGTGCATTGTTGGGAGGCTACACCTTC. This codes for CAISALLGGYTF.

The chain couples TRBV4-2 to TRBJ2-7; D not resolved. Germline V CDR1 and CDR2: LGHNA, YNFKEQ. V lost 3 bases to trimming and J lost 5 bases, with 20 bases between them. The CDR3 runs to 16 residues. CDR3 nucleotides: TGTGCCAGCAGCCAGGTAGCAGGAGAGGCTTGGAACGAGCAGTACTTC. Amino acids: CASSQVAGEAWNEQYF.

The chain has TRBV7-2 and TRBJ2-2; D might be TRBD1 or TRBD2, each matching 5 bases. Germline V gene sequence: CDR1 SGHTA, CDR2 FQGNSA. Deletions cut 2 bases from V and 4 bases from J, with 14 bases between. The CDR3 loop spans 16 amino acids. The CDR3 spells CASSLFARGITGELFF. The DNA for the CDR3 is TGTGCCAGCAGCTTATTTGCCCGGGGCATCACCGGGGAGCTGTTTTTT.

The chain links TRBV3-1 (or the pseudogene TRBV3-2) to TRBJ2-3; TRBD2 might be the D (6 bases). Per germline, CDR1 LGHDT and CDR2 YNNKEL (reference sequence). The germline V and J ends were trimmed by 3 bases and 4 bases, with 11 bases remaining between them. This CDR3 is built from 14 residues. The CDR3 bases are TGTGCCAGCAGCCAGGGGGGAGGACCAGATACGCAGTATTTT. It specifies CASSQGGGPDTQYF.

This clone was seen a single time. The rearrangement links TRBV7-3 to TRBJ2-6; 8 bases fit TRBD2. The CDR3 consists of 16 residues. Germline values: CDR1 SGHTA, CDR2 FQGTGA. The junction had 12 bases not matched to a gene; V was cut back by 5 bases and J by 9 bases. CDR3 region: CASSATSGIPGNVLTF. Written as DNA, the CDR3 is TGTGCCAGCAGCGCAACTAGCGGCATTCCAGGCAACGTCCTGACTTTC.

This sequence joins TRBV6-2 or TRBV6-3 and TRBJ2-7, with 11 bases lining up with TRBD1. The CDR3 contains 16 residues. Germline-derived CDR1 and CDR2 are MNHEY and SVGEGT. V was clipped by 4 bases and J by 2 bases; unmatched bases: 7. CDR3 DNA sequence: TGTGCCAGCAGTTTAAGGGACAGGGGGTTCCCCTACGAGCAGTACGTC. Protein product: CASSLRDRGFPYEQYV.